The 11 T cell receptor beta chains below come from one sample, sequenced in a study of blood T cell repertoires in COVID-19. Repertoires were generated with immunoSEQ multiplex PCR, while TCRdb's copy carries only in-frame clones and drops some. The table lists about 75,000 clones, roughly 90% of them singletons, with about 6.5% in the top ten. Material: peripheral blood. Source of these receptors: a man of 80 years or more with COVID-19, enrolled during active disease.

The chain carries TRBV28 and TRBJ1-2; 11 positions agree with TRBD1. This CDR3 has 17 amino acids. With V trimmed by 0 bases and J by 4 bases, 7 bases remained unmatched. CDR1 and CDR2 (germline): MDHEN, SYDVKM. Here the CDR3 DNA reads TGTGCCAGCAGTTTATGGGCCGGGACAGGGGGAGCCTATGGCTACACCTTC. Encoded protein: CASSLWAGTGGAYGYTF.

V usage is TRBV6-4 and J usage is TRBJ2-3; 11 bases line up with TRBD2. Per germline, CDR1 MRHNA and CDR2 SNTAGT. CDR3 length equals 15 residues. After removal of 6 bases from V and 4 bases from J, the junction contained 6 bases not matched to a gene. CDR3 protein: CASRPVAGGPDTQYF. The CDR3 DNA is TGTGCCAGCAGGCCTGTAGCGGGGGGGCCAGATACGCAGTATTTT.

J is TRBJ2-2 and V is TRBV9; the D is unclear. V was clipped by 6 bases and J by 7 bases, with 13 bases between them. Germline V gives CDR1 SGDLS, CDR2 YYNGEE. This CDR3 has 13 residues. CDR3 bases: TGTGCCAGCACCCGTATAGATAACGGGGAGCTGTTTTTT. It codes for CASTRIDNGELFF. The entire variable domain, with the rest obtained from reference TRBV9 and TRBJ2-2, is as follows: DSGVTQTPKHLITATGQRVTLRCSPRSGDLSVYWYQQSLDQGLQFLIQYYNGEERAKGNILERFSAQQFPDLHSELNLSSLELGDSALYFCASTRIDNGELFFGEGSRLTVL.

In this sample, this clone turned up once. The CDR3: CASSVLPGQGDEKLFF. DNA of the CDR3: TGTGCCAGCAGCGTCCTACCGGGACAAGGGGATGAAAAACTGTTTTTT. The V gene is TRBV7-9, the J gene TRBJ1-4; a possible D gene is TRBD1 (6 bases). Germline-derived CDR1 and CDR2 are SEHNR and FQNEAQ (reference sequence). V was clipped by 5 bases and J by 6 bases, with 19 bases between them. There are 16 residues in the CDR3.

This clone was detected only once. This sequence joins TRBV5-5 and TRBJ2-7; TRBD1 might be the D (6 bases). The V end was cut by 4 bases, the J end by 3 bases, with 11 bases between. Germline lookup yields CDR1 SGHKS and CDR2 YYEKEE (reference sequence). This CDR3 spans 13 amino acids. CDR3 region: CASSRDTIYEQYF. The CDR3 DNA sequence: TGTGCCAGCAGCAGGGACACCATCTACGAGCAGTACTTC.

The CDR3 here is CASSLTRDREQYF. Here the CDR3 DNA reads TGTGCCAGCAGCTTAACGCGGGACAGGGAGCAGTACTTC. The rearrangement links TRBV7-3 to TRBJ2-7, with TRBD1 identical over 8 bases. V dropped 0 bases and J dropped 7; count of bases not matched to a gene: 2. This CDR3 contains 13 residues. CDR1 is SGHTA and CDR2 is FQGTGA in the germline V gene.

The chain uses TRBV29-1 and TRBJ2-7; 11 nucleotides align to TRBD1. In germline, CDR1 is SQVTM, CDR2 ANQGSEA. The V and J ends lost 2 bases and 5 bases, in that order; junction bases with no gene match: 8. This CDR3 is built from 15 residues. Written as DNA, the CDR3 is TGCAGCGTTGAAAGCCTGGACAGGGGGCACAACGAGCAGTACTTC. It is translated as CSVESLDRGHNEQYF.

The rearrangement joins TRBV5-3 to TRBJ1-4; 7 bases line up with TRBD1. TRBV5-3 is labeled an ORF, and its function is uncertain. The ends lost 4 bases at V and 7 bases at J; junction bases unmatched: 7. CDR3 size: 14 residues. CDR3 bases: TGTGCCAGAAGCATCGACAGGGTCGGTGAAAAACTGTTTTTT. It is translated as CARSIDRVGEKLFF.

The chain is built from TRBV19 and TRBJ2-1; 8 nucleotides match TRBD2. Looked up from germline, CDR1 is LNHDA and CDR2 is SQIVND (reference sequence). CDR3 length: 16 amino acids. V was clipped by 3 bases and J by 3 bases; unmatched bases: 7. Written as DNA, the CDR3 is TGTGCCAGTAGTATCGCCGCAGCGGGGGTCTACAATGAGCAGTTCTTC. The encoded protein is CASSIAAAGVYNEQFF.

The gene calls are TRBV7-8 and TRBJ2-2, with 8 bases lining up with TRBD1. CDR3 length: 17 residues. Germline CDR1 reads SGHVS; CDR2 reads FQNEAQ. After removal of 0 bases from V and 1 base from J, the junction contained 4 bases not matched to a gene. In DNA, the CDR3 is TGTGCCAGCAGCTTAGCGATCGGGACAGGGAACACCGGGGAGCTGTTTTTT. Its translation is CASSLAIGTGNTGELFF.

The gene calls are TRBV11-2 and TRBJ2-7; TRBD2 matches at 10 bases. Germline V gene data show CDR1 as SGHAT and CDR2 as FQNNGV. The CDR3 consists of 15 residues. With 1 base clipped from V and 5 bases from J, the junction kept 5 bases outside the gene matches. CDR3 sequence (DNA): TGTGCCAGCAGCTTAGGGAGCGGGGGGGCGAACGAGCAGTACTTC. Its protein product is CASSLGSGGANEQYF. Full variable domain (rest looked up from reference TRBV11-2 and TRBJ2-7): EAGVAQSPRYKIIEKRQSVAFWCNPISGHATLYWYQQILGQGPKLLIQFQNNGVVDDSQLPKDRFSAERLKGVDSTLKIQPAKLEDSAVYLCASSLGSGGANEQYFGPGTRLTVT.